Listed below are T cell receptor beta chains from one sample, sequenced in a study of T cell responses to AZD1222 COVID-19 vaccine. Method: immunoSEQ multiplex PCR; TCRdb's copy keeps in-frame clones and lacks some. Among around 150,000 clones listed, 94% were seen once. The sequenced sample was peripheral blood, obtained on day 0 of AZD1222 vaccination. These receptor sequences come from an adult in good health. Each CDR3 is given with its conserved first and last residue.

TRBV24-1	TRBJ2-5	CATSVGHPQETQYF
TRBV5-6	TRBJ1-2	CASSRGDRYYGYTF
TRBV5-4	TRBJ2-3	CASSLGTNTDTQYF
TRBV30	TRBJ2-1	CAWSPGQAAQFF
TRBV5-1	TRBJ1-4	CASSLDREKLFF
TRBV15	TRBJ2-1	CATSSGLAGEQFF
TRBV4-2	TRBJ1-4	CASSQETLGQRVEKLFF
TRBV4-2	TRBJ2-2	CASRAGPGELFF
TRBV5-4	TRBJ2-3	CASSRGGASTDTQYF
TRBV19	TRBJ1-5	CASSIKGLGVDSNQPQHF
TRBV19	TRBJ1-1	CAAGHPNTEAFF
TRBV28	TRBJ1-5	CASSFLISRGTLNQPQHF
TRBV30	TRBJ1-2	CAWSNGRRYGYTF
TRBV2	TRBJ2-3	CASSGTSGAFTDTQYF
TRBV12-5	TRBJ1-2	CASGSRDSNYGYTF
TRBV7-2	TRBJ1-2	CASSSRVRAYGYTF
TRBV11-3	TRBJ2-5	CASSSNLSETQYF
TRBV9	TRBJ1-6	CASSVDVIPNSPLHF